The rows below give T cell receptor beta chains drawn from one sample of a study of T cell responses to AZD1222 COVID-19 vaccine. Profiling relied on immunoSEQ multiplex PCR, and the TCRdb table lists in-frame clones only, not all of them. Of over 50,000 clones listed, 70% to 90% are singletons. Sequencing was performed on peripheral blood, taken 28 days after the second AZD1222 dose. Every receptor here comes from an adult who received the AZD1222 COVID-19 vaccine. Both conserved end residues are part of each CDR3. The D gene is left open where the match is weak. Rows give clone size only sometimes, using once, few, many, or a class for an expanded clone.

>TRBD2|TRBV5-1|.|TRBJ2-2
CASSLGSSGRLSTGELFF
TGCGCCAGCAGCTTGGGATCTAGCGGGAGGCTTAGTACCGGGGAGCTGTTTTTT
>TRBD2|TRBV7-2|once|TRBJ2-3
CASSDLAGGVDTQYF
TGTGCCAGCAGTGATCTAGCGGGAGGGGTAGATACGCAGTATTTT
>.|TRBV18|.|TRBJ1-1
CASSSATGAMNTEAFF
TGTGCCAGCTCATCAGCGACGGGCGCCATGAACACTGAAGCTTTCTTT
>.|TRBV3-1/TRBV3-2|once|TRBJ2-7
CASSQGQTYLYEQYF
TGTGCCAGCAGCCAAGGCCAGACTTACCTCTACGAGCAGTACTTC
>TRBD2|TRBV10-3|few|TRBJ2-1
CAISDVAGGDNEQFF
TGTGCCATCAGTGACGTAGCGGGAGGGGACAATGAGCAGTTCTTC
>.|TRBV7-9|.|TRBJ1-5
CASSQDNSNQPQHF
TGTGCCAGCAGCCAGGATAATAGCAATCAGCCCCAGCATTTT
>TRBD1|TRBV27|.|TRBJ1-6
CASSLYGTAPELLPLHF
TGTGCCAGCAGTTTATATGGGACAGCCCCTGAATTGTTACCCCTCCACTTT
>.|TRBV12-3/TRBV12-4|.|TRBJ1-1
CASSLVQGGEAFF
TGTGCCAGCAGTTTAGTACAGGGAGGTGAAGCTTTCTTT
>.|TRBV7-3|.|TRBJ2-3
CASSPGPQDTQYF
TGTGCCAGCAGCCCTGGACCCCAAGATACGCAGTATTTT
>TRBD2|TRBV3-1/TRBV3-2|.|TRBJ2-7
CASSQGSLAASF
TGTGCCAGCAGCCAAGGTAGTCTAGCGGCGAGCTTC
>.|TRBV6-5|.|TRBJ2-5
CASARGGETQYF
TGTGCCAGCGCTCGAGGGGGAGAGACCCAGTACTTC
>.|TRBV11-2|once|TRBJ2-7
CASSLGGLSSYEQYF
TGTGCCAGCAGCTTAGGCGGACTCAGCTCCTACGAGCAGTACTTC
>.|TRBV11-3|.|TRBJ2-5
CASSLGHGAAQETQYF
TGTGCCAGCAGCTTGGGCCACGGAGCGGCCCAAGAGACCCAGTACTTC
>.|TRBV7-2|.|TRBJ2-4
CASSLGGGENIQYF
TGTGCCAGCAGCTTAGGGGGGGGCGAAAACATTCAGTACTTC
>.|TRBV11-2|.|TRBJ2-1
CASSLDGVRSYNEQFF
TGTGCCAGCAGCTTAGATGGGGTGCGCTCCTACAATGAGCAGTTCTTC
>.|TRBV7-9|.|TRBJ1-2
CASTKEGGDGYTF
TGTGCCAGCACGAAGGAGGGAGGGGACGGCTACACCTTC
>.|TRBV21-1|.|TRBJ2-3
CASAIPPSLADLTTQYF
TGTGCCAGCGCCATCCCCCCCTCACTAGCGGACCTCACAACGCAGTATTTT
>TRBD2|TRBV11-2|once|TRBJ2-7
CASSPPGSGLYEQYF
TGTGCCAGCAGCCCGCCTGGTAGCGGGCTCTACGAGCAGTACTTC
>TRBD2|TRBV2|.|TRBJ2-1
CASSGWASGRSFNEQFF
TGTGCCAGCAGTGGGTGGGCTAGCGGGAGATCCTTCAATGAGCAGTTCTTC
>.|TRBV6-2/TRBV6-3|.|TRBJ2-6
CASSQAGSGANVLTF
TGTGCCAGCAGCCAGGCGGGCTCTGGGGCCAACGTCCTGACTTTC
>.|TRBV28|.|TRBJ1-4
CASSLTGPRGKEKLFF
TGTGCCAGCAGTCTAACAGGACCCCGTGGAAAAGAAAAACTGTTTTTT
>.|TRBV7-3|.|TRBJ2-7
CASSFTGVGYEQYF
TGTGCCAGCAGCTTCACTGGGGTGGGGTACGAGCAGTACTTC
>TRBD2|TRBV28|.|TRBJ2-5
CASSGASGRVDKETQYF
TGTGCCAGCTCCGGGGCTAGCGGGAGGGTTGACAAAGAGACCCAGTACTTC
>.|TRBV6-4|.|TRBJ2-1
CASSREETPSHEQFF
TGTGCCAGCAGCCGCGAGGAGACCCCGTCCCATGAGCAGTTCTTC
>.|TRBV7-3|.|TRBJ1-1
CASSLDRGTGEAFF
TGTGCCAGCAGCTTAGATCGGGGGACCGGTGAAGCTTTCTTT
>.|TRBV5-6|.|TRBJ1-4
CASSLKGVDEKLFF
TGTGCCAGCAGCTTGAAGGGGGTTGATGAAAAACTGTTTTTT
>TRBD2|TRBV12-3/TRBV12-4|.|TRBJ2-1
CASTREGEQFF
TGTGCCAGCACCAGGGAGGGTGAGCAGTTCTTC
>.|TRBV18|.|TRBJ1-6
CASSRDTQNSPLHF
TGTGCCAGCTCACGGGATACGCAGAATTCACCCCTCCACTTT
>TRBD1|TRBV6-5|.|TRBJ2-7
CASRGTGGYEQYF
TGTGCCAGCAGGGGGACAGGAGGCTACGAGCAGTACTTC
>.|TRBV19|.|TRBJ1-5
CASSSAEGINQPQHF
TGTGCCAGTAGCTCGGCTGAGGGAATCAATCAGCCCCAGCATTTT
>TRBD1|TRBV19|.|TRBJ1-2
CASSQQGGNGYTF
TGTGCCAGTAGTCAACAGGGGGGAAATGGCTACACCTTC
>.|TRBV27|.|TRBJ1-5
CASSPLRSGSTPYSNQPQHF
TGTGCCAGCAGCCCGCTTAGGTCTGGCTCGACACCTTATAGCAATCAGCCCCAGCATTTT
>.|TRBV27|.|TRBJ1-2
CASSFGRDYGYTF
TGTGCCAGCAGTTTTGGCCGAGACTATGGCTACACCTTC
>TRBD2|TRBV6-4|.|TRBJ2-1
CASSLTSGSSYNEQFF
TGTGCCAGCAGCCTAACGAGCGGGAGCTCCTACAATGAGCAGTTCTTC
>TRBD1|TRBV30|.|TRBJ2-7
CAWSGGDRIVYEQYF
TGTGCCTGGAGTGGGGGGGACAGGATAGTTTACGAGCAGTACTTC
>.|TRBV7-3|.|TRBJ2-1
CASSATIYNEQFF
TGTGCCAGCAGCGCGACTATATACAATGAGCAGTTCTTC
>TRBD1|TRBV11-3|.|TRBJ2-7
CASSSRQGQYEQYF
TGTGCCAGCAGCTCTCGACAGGGTCAGTACGAGCAGTACTTC
>.|TRBV29-1|.|TRBJ2-7
CSVDAGPEQYF
TGCAGCGTTGATGCAGGGCCCGAGCAGTACTTC
>.|TRBV23-1|.|TRBJ2-3
CASSQFSDTQYF
TGCGCCAGCAGTCAATTCTCAGATACGCAGTATTTT
>.|TRBV29-1|.|TRBJ2-7
CSVDTASYEQYF
TGCAGCGTTGACACAGCGTCCTACGAGCAGTACTTC
>.|TRBV4-2|once|TRBJ2-5
CASSQARETQYF
TGTGCCAGCAGCCAAGCACGAGAGACCCAGTACTTC
>TRBD2|TRBV19|.|TRBJ2-7
CASSLGAGDYEQYF
TGTGCCAGTAGTCTTGGGGCGGGAGATTACGAGCAGTACTTC
>.|TRBV7-2|once|TRBJ2-1
CAWGHNEQFF
TGTGCTTGGGGGCACAATGAGCAGTTCTTC
>.|TRBV11-3|.|TRBJ2-2
CASSALLVSAGELFF
TGTGCCAGCAGCGCACTACTAGTTTCGGCGGGGGAGCTGTTTTTT
>.|TRBV5-1|.|TRBJ2-1
CASSLGLESNEQFF
TGCGCCAGCAGCTTGGGACTAGAGTCCAATGAGCAGTTCTTC
>TRBD2|TRBV14|.|TRBJ2-1
CASSPIGTSGRPYNEQFF
TGTGCCAGCAGCCCCATTGGGACTAGCGGGAGGCCCTACAATGAGCAGTTCTTC
>.|TRBV27|.|TRBJ2-7
CASSPNPGTRSSYEQYF
TGTGCCAGCAGCCCCAACCCCGGGACCCGTAGCTCCTACGAGCAGTACTTC
>.|TRBV9|.|TRBJ2-5
CASSVEGSGLIETQYF
TGTGCCAGCAGCGTAGAAGGTAGCGGATTGATAGAGACCCAGTACTTC
>.|TRBV14|.|TRBJ2-1
CASSPELRSYNEQFF
TGTGCCAGCAGCCCCGAGCTTCGCTCCTACAATGAGCAGTTCTTC
>TRBD2|TRBV6-5|once|TRBJ2-1
CASSYRRASGISEQFF
TGTGCCAGCAGTTACCGTAGGGCTAGCGGGATATCTGAGCAGTTCTTC
>.|TRBV4-1|.|TRBJ2-7
CASSQTGQRRGGTYEQYF
TGCGCCAGCAGCCAAACTGGGCAAAGGCGAGGGGGAACCTACGAGCAGTACTTC
>.|TRBV6-2/TRBV6-3|.|TRBJ1-5
CASSWDFNQPQHF
TGTGCCAGCAGTTGGGACTTCAATCAGCCCCAGCATTTT
>.|TRBV2|.|TRBJ1-5
CASRGTGSPPQHF
TGTGCCAGCAGGGGAACAGGTTCCCCGCCCCAGCATTTT
>.|TRBV6-1|.|TRBJ2-1
CASGLLYNEQFF
TGTGCCAGCGGACTACTTTACAATGAGCAGTTCTTC
>.|TRBV27|.|TRBJ1-4
CASSLYSGFPTNEKLFF
TGTGCCAGCAGTTTATATTCGGGGTTTCCAACTAATGAAAAACTGTTTTTT
>TRBD1|TRBV3-1/TRBV3-2|.|TRBJ1-1
CASSPPHRGNTEAFF
TGTGCCAGCAGCCCACCACACAGGGGAAACACTGAAGCTTTCTTT
>.|TRBV3-1/TRBV3-2|once|TRBJ2-7
CASSPRTGLYEQYF
TGTGCCAGCAGCCCGCGGACTGGACTCTACGAGCAGTACTTC
>.|TRBV24-1|.|TRBJ2-5
CATRANRDETQYF
TGTGCCACCAGGGCTAACAGGGATGAGACCCAGTACTTC
>.|TRBV6-1|medium-sized|TRBJ2-7
CASSEEITPRSEQYF
TGTGCCAGCAGTGAAGAGATCACTCCCAGGAGCGAGCAGTACTTC
>.|TRBV27|.|TRBJ2-5
CASSMRDGETQYF
TGTGCCAGCAGTATGCGGGATGGCGAGACCCAGTACTTC